The 27 T cell receptor beta chains reported below all come from one sample, sequenced in a study of shared clonotypes between healthy human individuals. Repertoires were generated with immunoSEQ multiplex PCR, while TCRdb's copy carries only in-frame clones and drops some. The table records approximately 98,000 clones, approximately 70% of them present only once. The sequenced sample was memory CD8+ T cells sorted from blood. Subset meaning: CD45RO+ cells pooled with CCR7-negative TemRA cells. These receptors were obtained from a woman aged 25-40 years in good health.

The chain uses TRBV6-5 and TRBJ2-7, with 11 positions matching TRBD2. The CDR3 loop spans 14 amino acids. The germline gives CDR1 MNHEY, CDR2 SVGAGI. The V and J ends lost 4 bases and 3 bases, in that order; junction bases with no gene match: 2. This CDR3 reads CASSSTSGGYEQYF. The DNA of the CDR3 is TGTGCCAGCAGTTCAACTAGCGGGGGCTACGAGCAGTACTTC.

This chain links TRBV5-1 with TRBJ2-7; D ambiguous. The CDR3 extends over 15 amino acids. V gave up 0 bases and J gave up 6 bases, with 16 bases separating them. Germline V lookup: CDR1 SGHRS, CDR2 YFSETQ. The CDR3 DNA is TGCGCCAGCAGCTTGGTGGCAGGACGTCTGGGCGAGCAGTACTTC. It codes for CASSLVAGRLGEQYF. Full variable domain (remainder filled in from reference TRBV5-1 and TRBJ2-7): KAGVTQTPRYLIKTRGQQVTLSCSPISGHRSVSWYQQTPGQGLQFLFEYFSETQRNKGNFPGRFSGRQFSNSRSEMNVSTLELGDSALYLCASSLVAGRLGEQYFGPGTRLTVT.

As to this clone: Other DNA variants within this sample encode the same CDR3. The rearrangement links TRBV4-1 to TRBJ1-1; D ambiguous. The CDR3 runs to 12 residues. V gave up 3 bases and J gave up 5 bases, with 7 bases separating them. In germline, CDR1 is MGHRA, CDR2 YSYEKL. CDR3 nucleotides: TGCGCCAGCAGCCAGACCAGGACTGAAGCTTTCTTT. It translates to CASSQTRTEAFF.

The chain is built from TRBV5-6 and TRBJ2-3; D is unresolved. V gave up 0 bases and J gave up 2 bases, with 7 bases separating them. CDR1 and CDR2 (germline): SGHDT, YYEEEE. The CDR3 loop spans 14 amino acids. CDR3 protein: CASSLVRTTDTQYF. As DNA, the CDR3 is TGTGCCAGCAGCTTGGTGAGGACCACAGATACGCAGTATTTT.

The rearrangement links TRBV28 to TRBJ1-2; 10 nucleotides match TRBD1. CDR3 length: 13 residues. The V and J ends lost 6 bases and 8 bases, in that order; junction bases with no gene match: 6. Per the germline V gene, CDR1 is MDHEN and CDR2 is SYDVKM. The CDR3 nucleotides are TGTGCCAGCAGGGGACAGGGGCCGTACGGCTACACCTTC. It is translated as CASRGQGPYGYTF.

The chain links TRBV5-5 to TRBJ1-2, with D unclear. V lost 4 bases and J lost 6, with 13 bases in between. The germline V gene has CDR1 SGHKS and CDR2 YYEKEE (reference sequence). The CDR3 has 13 residues. Written as DNA, the CDR3 is TGTGCCAGCAGCATAGGGAGGATCGATGGCTACACCTTC. It yields the protein CASSIGRIDGYTF.

The V gene is TRBV15, the J gene TRBJ2-1; TRBD2 matches 9 bases. The germline gives CDR1 LNHNV, CDR2 YYDKDF (reference sequence). Unmatched junction bases numbered 5, after V lost 8 bases and J lost 0 bases. The CDR3 is 15 residues long. The CDR3 sequence is CATALAGNSYNEQFF. The CDR3 DNA is TGTGCCACCGCACTAGCGGGCAACTCCTACAATGAGCAGTTCTTC.

The CDR3 DNA is TGTGCCAGCAGTCCGCCGACAGGAGACCCCTACGAGCAGTACTTC. This sequence encodes CASSPPTGDPYEQYF. V and J are TRBV6-6 and TRBJ2-7; tentatively, D is TRBD1 (6 bases). The CDR3 sequence is 15 residues long. V lost 5 bases, J lost 2 bases, and 16 bases lay in between. Germline V gene lookup returns CDR1 MNHNY and CDR2 SVGAGI (reference sequence).

V and J are TRBV10-2 and TRBJ1-5; TRBD1 matches 8 bases. J was trimmed by 6 bases and V by 10 bases; bases with no gene match: 11. The germline CDR1 and CDR2 sequences are WSHSY and SAAADI. The CDR3 covers 14 residues. The CDR3 spells CATRRGQGSQPQHF. CDR3 coding DNA: TGCGCCACCCGAAGAGGACAGGGTAGTCAGCCCCAGCATTTT.

This clone was seen a single time. Other nucleotide sequences from this sample produce the same CDR3. The CDR3 DNA sequence: TGTGCCAGCGAAGGGACTAAAGCTTACGAGCAGTACTTC. Translating it yields CASEGTKAYEQYF. The chain employs TRBV28 and TRBJ2-7, with 7 bases identical to TRBD2. The CDR3 has 13 amino acids. Germline CDR1 reads MDHEN; CDR2 reads SYDVKM. V lost 8 bases to trimming and J lost 4 bases; unmatched junction nucleotides: 8.

The table lists this clone with many counts. J is TRBJ2-7 and V is TRBV5-1; the match to TRBD2 covers 9 bases. This CDR3 is 14 amino acids long. The junction had 4 bases not matched to a gene; V was cut back by 0 bases and J by 6 bases. The V gene's germline CDR1 is SGHRS and CDR2 YFSETQ. The CDR3 protein is CASSLVAGAPEQYF. Here the CDR3 DNA reads TGCGCCAGCAGCTTGGTAGCGGGAGCCCCCGAGCAGTACTTC. Full variable domain (remainder filled in from reference TRBV5-1 and TRBJ2-7): KAGVTQTPRYLIKTRGQQVTLSCSPISGHRSVSWYQQTPGQGLQFLFEYFSETQRNKGNFPGRFSGRQFSNSRSEMNVSTLELGDSALYLCASSLVAGAPEQYFGPGTRLTVT.

The rearrangement uses TRBV27 and TRBJ2-5; the D is unclear. V shed 4 bases and J shed 1 base, with 10 bases lying between them. This CDR3 is 14 amino acids long. Germline-derived CDR1 and CDR2 are MNHEY and SMNVEV (reference sequence). CDR3 protein: CASSWAGPQETQYF. DNA for the CDR3: TGTGCCAGCAGTTGGGCAGGCCCCCAAGAGACCCAGTACTTC.

The V gene is TRBV5-6, the J gene TRBJ1-2; D gene ambiguous. Between the trimmed V and J ends, which lost 0 bases and 6 bases, there was a span of 12 bases. The V gene's germline CDR1 is SGHDT and CDR2 YYEEEE. CDR3 length equals 14 residues. CDR3 nucleotide sequence: TGTGCCAGCAGCTTGGCCGTCGTCCTTGATGGCTACACCTTC. Encoded protein: CASSLAVVLDGYTF.

The gene calls are TRBV21-1 and TRBJ2-7; TRBD2 is the table's D call and was not checked against the DNA. TRBV21-1 represents a pseudogene. The CDR3 runs to 18 residues. The CDR3 DNA is TGTGCCAGCAGCAAAGTTTCGTTTTTTGGGACTCACTGCTACGAGCAGTACTTC. Amino acid sequence: CASSKVSFFGTHCYEQYF.

The chain combines TRBV25-1 with TRBJ2-1; D perhaps matches TRBD2 (6 bases). V shed 1 base and J shed 5 bases, with 15 bases lying between them. Germline CDR1 and CDR2: MGHDK and SYGVNS. This CDR3 contains 16 residues. This CDR3 reads CASSESVGLSHNEQFF. In DNA form, the CDR3 reads TGTGCCAGCAGTGAATCCGTGGGACTCAGCCACAATGAGCAGTTCTTC.

This chain joins TRBV7-2 and TRBJ2-7; TRBD2 matches 8 bases. CDR1 is SGHTA, CDR2 FQGNSA, per germline. The CDR3 has 14 amino acids. Trimming at V came to 2 bases and at J to 4 bases, leaving 4 bases not matched to a gene. CDR3 protein: CASSLSGSLYEQYF. CDR3 nucleotides: TGTGCCAGCAGCTTAAGCGGGAGCCTATACGAGCAGTACTTC.

This chain uses TRBV28 with TRBJ2-5; D perhaps matches TRBD1 (6 bases). The V end was cut by 3 bases, the J end by 4 bases, with 15 bases between. CDR3 length: 15 residues. Germline CDR1 is MDHEN and CDR2 is SYDVKM. DNA of the CDR3: TGTGCCAGCAGTTTGGGCAGGGCAGGGGCAGAGACCCAGTACTTC. The encoded protein is CASSLGRAGAETQYF.

The V gene is TRBV19, the J gene TRBJ2-7, with D perhaps matching TRBD1 or TRBD2 (6 bases each). This CDR3 spans 14 amino acids. Germline assignment: CDR1 LNHDA and CDR2 SQIVND (reference sequence). V was cut by 3 bases and J by 4 bases, with 13 bases left in between. DNA of the CDR3: TGTGCCAGTAGTATGCTGGGGGGCGATTACGAGCAGTACTTC. Encoded protein: CASSMLGGDYEQYF.

The chain joins TRBV18 to TRBJ1-6; 8 nucleotides agree with TRBD1. The CDR3 length is 15 residues. V dropped 1 base and J dropped 6; count of bases not matched to a gene: 2. Germline V lookup: CDR1 KGHSH, CDR2 LQKENI. The chain's CDR3 is CASSPRTGGNSPLHF. As DNA, the CDR3 is TGTGCCAGCTCACCACGAACAGGGGGTAATTCACCCCTCCACTTT.

This clone was seen a few times. The rearrangement links TRBV5-1 to TRBJ1-1; 9 positions agree with TRBD1. Losses at the gene ends were 0 bases for V and 5 bases for J; bases not matched to a gene: 2. Germline V gene lookup returns CDR1 SGHRS and CDR2 YFSETQ. The CDR3 has 14 amino acids. The CDR3 loop reads CASSLGDRATEAFF. The CDR3 region has the DNA TGCGCCAGCAGCTTGGGGGACAGGGCTACTGAAGCTTTCTTT.

This clone was recorded once. The chain has TRBV19 and TRBJ1-5; the D is unclear. The CDR3 loop spans 15 amino acids. CDR1 and CDR2 from the germline V gene are LNHDA and SQIVND (reference sequence). V lost 4 bases and J lost 4, with 14 bases in between. The CDR3 DNA reads as TGTGCCAGTAGTACCACACTCAGTGGTAATCAGCCCCAGCATTTT. It specifies CASSTTLSGNQPQHF.

The chain couples TRBV13 to TRBJ2-1, with TRBD2 identical over 10 bases. CDR3 length: 16 amino acids. Per germline, CDR1 PRHDT and CDR2 FYEKMQ (reference sequence). Trimming removed 1 base from V and 5 bases from J; junction bases left unmatched: 5. The CDR3 is CASSLEVLAGDNEQFF. DNA of the CDR3: TGTGCCAGCAGCTTAGAAGTTCTAGCGGGAGACAATGAGCAGTTCTTC. Filled out from reference TRBV13 and TRBJ2-1, the complete variable domain reads AAGVIQSPRHLIKEKRETATLKCYPIPRHDTVYWYQQGPGQDPQFLISFYEKMQSDKGSIPDRFSAQQFSDYHSELNMSSLELGDSALYFCASSLEVLAGDNEQFFGPGTRLTVL.

V and J are TRBV7-9 and TRBJ1-2, with D possibly TRBD1 on 5 matching bases. V was pared by 4 bases and J by 4 bases, with 13 bases between. The CDR3 sequence is 14 residues long. Germline CDR1 SEHNR, CDR2 FQNEAQ (reference sequence). CDR3 residues: CASSSPGLIYGYTF. In nucleotides, the CDR3 is TGTGCCAGCAGCTCACCGGGACTGATCTATGGCTACACCTTC.

This clone is judged medium-sized. The CDR3 spells CASSLVTQGGSGNTIYF. The CDR3 nucleotides read TGTGCCAGCAGCTTGGTCACGCAGGGAGGCTCTGGAAACACCATATATTTT. The V gene is TRBV5-7, the J gene TRBJ1-3; possibly TRBD1 for D (5 bases). TRBV5-7 is recorded as an ORF, its role being uncertain. The germline V and J ends were trimmed by 0 bases and 0 bases, with 13 bases remaining between them. The length of the CDR3 is 17 residues.

The gene calls are TRBV6-1 and TRBJ2-1; 8 positions agree with TRBD2. The J segment lost 1 base and the V segment lost 6 bases, leaving 2 bases of the junction unmatched. From germline, CDR1 is MNHNS and CDR2 SASEGT. The CDR3 runs 14 residues. The chain's CDR3 is CASSKRESYNEQFF. The CDR3 nucleotides read TGTGCCAGCAGCAAGCGGGAGTCCTACAATGAGCAGTTCTTC.

The V call is TRBV25-1, the J call TRBJ2-1, with 9 bases matching TRBD2. In germline, CDR1 is MGHDK, CDR2 SYGVNS. This CDR3 is built from 16 residues. V lost 6 bases, J lost 8 bases, and 14 bases stayed unmatched. The CDR3 DNA reads TGTGCCAGCAGCCCCGGTTCGGCGGGAGGGCACCATGAGCAGTTCTTC. Protein: CASSPGSAGGHHEQFF.

Turning to this clone: Given a far larger clone just one base away, this is likely a sequencing read error. This rearrangement joins TRBV6-1 to TRBJ2-2, with 12 bases matching TRBD1. Germline CDR1 is MNHNS and CDR2 is SASEGT. The CDR3 spans 15 residues. Losses at the gene ends were 3 bases for V and 6 bases for J; bases not matched to a gene: 2. CDR3 nucleotide sequence: TGTGCCAGCAGTGAGGGACAGGGGGCCTCCGGGGAGCTGTTTTTT. It is translated as CASSEGQGASGELFF.